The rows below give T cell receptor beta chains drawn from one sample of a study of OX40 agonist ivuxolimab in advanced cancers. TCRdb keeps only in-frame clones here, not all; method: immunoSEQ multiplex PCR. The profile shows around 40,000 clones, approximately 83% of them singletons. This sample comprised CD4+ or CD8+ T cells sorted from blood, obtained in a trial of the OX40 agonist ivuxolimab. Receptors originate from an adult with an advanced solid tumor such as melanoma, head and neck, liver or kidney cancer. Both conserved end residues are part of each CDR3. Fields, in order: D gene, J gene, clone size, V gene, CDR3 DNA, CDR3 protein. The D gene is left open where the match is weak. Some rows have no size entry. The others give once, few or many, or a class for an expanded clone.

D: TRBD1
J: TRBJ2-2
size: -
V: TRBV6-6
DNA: TGTGCCAGCCAGAGGGACAGCACGAACACCGGGGAGCTGTTTTTT
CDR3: CASQRDSTNTGELFF

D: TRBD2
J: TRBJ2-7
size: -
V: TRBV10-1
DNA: TGCGCCAGCAGTGTTAGACTAGCGGGGTCAGAGGAGCAGTACTTC
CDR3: CASSVRLAGSEEQYF

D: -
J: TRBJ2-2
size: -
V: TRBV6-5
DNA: TGTGCCAGCAGTGCTAACCGGGAGCTGTTTTTT
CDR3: CASSANRELFF

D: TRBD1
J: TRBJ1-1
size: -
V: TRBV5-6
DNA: TGTGCCAGCAGCTCGGACAGGCACACTGAAGCTTTCTTT
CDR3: CASSSDRHTEAFF

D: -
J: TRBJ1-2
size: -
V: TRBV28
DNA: TGTGCCAGCAGTTTAATGGCTCCGGGGGGCTACACCTTC
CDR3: CASSLMAPGGYTF

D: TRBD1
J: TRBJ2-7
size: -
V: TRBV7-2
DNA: TGTGCCAGCAGCACCGGGACAGGGGGATCCTACGAGCAGTACTTC
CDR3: CASSTGTGGSYEQYF

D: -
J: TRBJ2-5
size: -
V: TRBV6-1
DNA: TGTGCCAGCATCGAGGGAGTTCAAGAGACCCAGTACTTC
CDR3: CASIEGVQETQYF

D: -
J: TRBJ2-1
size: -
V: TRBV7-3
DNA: TGTGCCAGCAGCCCTGGACAGCGCTCCTACAATGAGCAGTTCTTC
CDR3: CASSPGQRSYNEQFF

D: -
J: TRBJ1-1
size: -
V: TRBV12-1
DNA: TGTGCCAGCAGCACAACAGGGTACGACCTAAACACTGAAGCTTTCTTT
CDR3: CASSTTGYDLNTEAFF

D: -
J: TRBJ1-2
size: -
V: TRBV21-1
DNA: TGTGCCAGCAGCAAAGGTCAGTTATCCTATGGCTACACCTTC
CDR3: CASSKGQLSYGYTF

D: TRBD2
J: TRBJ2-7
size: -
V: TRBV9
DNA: TGTGCCAGCAGCGTAGAGGCTAGCGGGAGCCACGAGCAGTACTTC
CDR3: CASSVEASGSHEQYF

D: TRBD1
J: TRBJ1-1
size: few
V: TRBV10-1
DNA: TGCGCCAGCAGTCGTCCCGGGACAGGGATGAACACTGAAGCTTTCTTT
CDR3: CASSRPGTGMNTEAFF

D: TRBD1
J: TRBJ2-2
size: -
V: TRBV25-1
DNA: TGTGCCAGCAGGATGAACAGGGGGCGGGGTGCCGGGGAGCTGTTTTTT
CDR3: CASRMNRGRGAGELFF

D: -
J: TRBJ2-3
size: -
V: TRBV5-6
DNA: TGTGCCAGCAGCCAGACATCGGGAGCAGATACGCAGTATTTT
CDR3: CASSQTSGADTQYF

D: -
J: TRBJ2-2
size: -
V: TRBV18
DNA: TGTGCCAGCTCACCACAATCCCTAGTAGTGGGGAGCACCGGGGAGCTGTTTTTT
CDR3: CASSPQSLVVGSTGELFF

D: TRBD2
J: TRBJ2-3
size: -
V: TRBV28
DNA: TGTGCCAGCAGGGGACTAGCGGGGGGTACAGATACGCAGTATTTT
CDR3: CASRGLAGGTDTQYF

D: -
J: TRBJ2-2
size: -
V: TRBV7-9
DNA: TGTGCCAGCAGCTTAATCGGTGGGGAGCTGTTTTTT
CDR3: CASSLIGGELFF

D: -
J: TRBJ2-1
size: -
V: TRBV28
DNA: TGTGCCAGCAGTTATGGGGGACGTGGGGATGAGCAGTTCTTC
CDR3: CASSYGGRGDEQFF

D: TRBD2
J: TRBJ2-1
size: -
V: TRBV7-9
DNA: TGTGCCAGCAGCCCGGGGGGAACCCACAATGAGCAGTTCTTC
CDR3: CASSPGGTHNEQFF

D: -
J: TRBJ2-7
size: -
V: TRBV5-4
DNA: TGTGCCAGCAGCTCCAAGGGACACAAAACCTACGAGCAGTACTTC
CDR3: CASSSKGHKTYEQYF

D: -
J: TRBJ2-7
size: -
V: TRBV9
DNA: TGTGCCAGCAGCTCGGGGGCCTACGAGCAGTACTTC
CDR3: CASSSGAYEQYF

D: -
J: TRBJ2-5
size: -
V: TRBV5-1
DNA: TGCGCCAGCAGTGAAAACCAAGAGACCCAGTACTTC
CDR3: CASSENQETQYF

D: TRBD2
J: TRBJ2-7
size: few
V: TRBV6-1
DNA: TGTGCCAGCAGTGAAGTACTAGCGGGATACTACGAGCAGTACTTC
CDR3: CASSEVLAGYYEQYF

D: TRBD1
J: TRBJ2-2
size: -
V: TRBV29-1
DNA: TGCAGCGTTGTGGGACAGAAGAACACCGGGGAGCTGTTTTTT
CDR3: CSVVGQKNTGELFF

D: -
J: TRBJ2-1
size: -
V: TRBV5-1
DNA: TGCGCCAGCAGGGACCTGGCACAGGACGCCTACAATGAGCAGTTCTTC
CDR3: CASRDLAQDAYNEQFF

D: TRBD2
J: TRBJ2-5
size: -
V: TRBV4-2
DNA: TGTGCCAGCAGCCAAGGGGGACTAGCGGGAGGAGAGACCCAGTACTTC
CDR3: CASSQGGLAGGETQYF

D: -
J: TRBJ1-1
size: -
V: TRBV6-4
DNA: TGTGCCAGCAGTAGAATCCCGAACACTGAAGCTTTCTTT
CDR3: CASSRIPNTEAFF

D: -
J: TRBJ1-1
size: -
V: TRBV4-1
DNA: TGCGCCAGCAGCCGTTCTCCAGGGCAAACGAATGAAGCTTTCTTT
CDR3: CASSRSPGQTNEAFF

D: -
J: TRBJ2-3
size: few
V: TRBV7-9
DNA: TGTGCCAGCAGCCCTGCTACGCAGTATTTT
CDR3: CASSPATQYF

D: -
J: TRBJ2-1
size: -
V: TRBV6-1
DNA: TGTGCCAGCAGTGAAGTCGCTGGGTACAATGAGCAGTTCTTC
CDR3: CASSEVAGYNEQFF

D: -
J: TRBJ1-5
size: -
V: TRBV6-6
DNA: TGTGCCAGCAACATGATGGGGGGTAGCAATCAGCCCCAGCATTTT
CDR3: CASNMMGGSNQPQHF

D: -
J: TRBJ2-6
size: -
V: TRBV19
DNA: TGTGCCAGTAGTATTGACAGATCTGGGGCCAACGTCCTGACTTTC
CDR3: CASSIDRSGANVLTF

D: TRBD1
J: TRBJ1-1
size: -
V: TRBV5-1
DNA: TGCGCCAGCAGCTACACAGGGGGGGTTGGCACTGAAGCTTTCTTT
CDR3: CASSYTGGVGTEAFF

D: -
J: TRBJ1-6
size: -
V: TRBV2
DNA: TGTGCCAGCAGTGAACTGGCCAATTCACCCCTCCACTTT
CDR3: CASSELANSPLHF

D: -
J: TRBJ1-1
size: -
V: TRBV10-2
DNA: TGCGCCAGCGCGTTGAGGGGAGGGAGCACTGAAGCTTTCTTT
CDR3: CASALRGGSTEAFF

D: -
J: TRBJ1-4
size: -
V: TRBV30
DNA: TGTGCCTGGAGGGCAGGGAGGGGACTTGAAAAACTGTTTTTT
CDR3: CAWRAGRGLEKLFF